A single TCR beta chain is shown here with its context. TCRdb reprocessed the RT-PCR reads via MiXCR and lists one record per CDR3 protein. The sample records about 540,000 distinct CDR3 sequences, roughly 25% being singletons. CDR3 size: 15 residues. V lost 0 bases and J lost 7, with 13 bases in between. Germline V CDR1 and CDR2: MGHRA, YSYEKL. This record belongs to a study of response to subunit inactivated influenza vaccine. The sample was also linked to a second study, of T cells expressing NK-cell markers. From that report: A 5'RACE template switching approach incorporating UMIs was used to make TCR beta cDNA. One of eight sequenced donors was HCMV-seronegative; the other seven were seropositive.

The V call is TRBV4-1, the J call TRBJ2-1; D is undetermined. The sequence came from a man aged 45-60 years who received an inactivated influenza vaccine. This specimen consisted of CD4+ T cells sorted from PBMCs, obtained 11 to 12 days after vaccination. The CDR3 DNA follows: TGCGCCAGCAGCCAAGACCCCTCCCGGATGAATGAGCAGTTCTTC. Its protein product is CASSQDPSRMNEQFF.